A selection of T cell receptor beta chains follows, all from one sample in a study of response to subunit inactivated influenza vaccine. TCRdb called the RT-PCR reads again in MiXCR, with one record for every CDR3 protein. The sample holds more than 700,000 distinct CDR3 sequences, approximately 22% seen once. The sample was PBMCs from blood, taken less than 6 days after vaccination. The receptors derive from a man in his forties or fifties who received an inactivated influenza vaccine. Both conserved end residues are part of each CDR3. D genes are given only for firm matches. Not every row has a clone size; where given, it reads once, few, many or a size class.

J gene: TRBJ1-3
V gene: TRBV19
clone size: .
D gene: .
CDR3 protein: CASSPSGSYLSGNTIYF
CDR3 DNA: TGTGCCAGTAGTCCCTCCGGGTCGTACCTCTCTGGAAACACCATATATTTT

J gene: TRBJ1-5
V gene: TRBV19
clone size: few
D gene: TRBD1
CDR3 protein: CASSLQDRGGNQPQHF
CDR3 DNA: TGTGCCAGTAGCCTTCAGGACAGGGGGGGCAATCAGCCCCAGCATTTT

J gene: TRBJ2-2
V gene: TRBV12-3/TRBV12-4
clone size: few
D gene: TRBD1
CDR3 protein: CASRPMTGGTGELFF
CDR3 DNA: TGTGCCAGCAGACCGATGACAGGGGGTACCGGGGAGCTGTTTTTT

J gene: TRBJ1-4
V gene: TRBV12-3/TRBV12-4
clone size: few
D gene: .
CDR3 protein: CASSSGGTNEKLFF
CDR3 DNA: TGTGCCAGCAGCTCGGGGGGCACTAATGAAAAACTGTTTTTT

J gene: TRBJ2-7
V gene: TRBV7-9
clone size: few
D gene: TRBD2
CDR3 protein: CASSLLSSGSYEQYF
CDR3 DNA: TGTGCCAGCAGCTTACTGTCTAGCGGGAGCTACGAGCAGTACTTC

J gene: TRBJ2-3
V gene: TRBV28
clone size: few
D gene: TRBD2
CDR3 protein: CASSRREGSTDTQYF
CDR3 DNA: TGTGCCAGCAGTAGGAGGGAGGGAAGCACAGATACGCAGTATTTT

J gene: TRBJ2-5
V gene: TRBV5-1
clone size: .
D gene: .
CDR3 protein: CASSLVAGLQETQYF
CDR3 DNA: TGCGCCAGCAGCTTGGTGGCAGGGCTGCAAGAGACCCAGTACTTC

J gene: TRBJ2-5
V gene: TRBV28
clone size: once
D gene: TRBD1
CDR3 protein: CASSLRGTVWGETQYF
CDR3 DNA: TGTGCCAGCAGTTTACGAGGGACAGTATGGGGCGAGACCCAGTACTTC

J gene: TRBJ1-1
V gene: TRBV9
clone size: few
D gene: .
CDR3 protein: CASSPASMNTEAFF
CDR3 DNA: TGTGCCAGCAGCCCCGCTAGCATGAACACTGAAGCTTTCTTT

J gene: TRBJ2-3
V gene: TRBV29-1
clone size: many
D gene: .
CDR3 protein: CSVELGQDFTDTQYF
CDR3 DNA: TGCAGCGTTGAACTCGGGCAGGATTTCACAGATACGCAGTATTTT

J gene: TRBJ2-3
V gene: TRBV20-1
clone size: few
D gene: TRBD2
CDR3 protein: CSARDPSGSWDTQYF
CDR3 DNA: TGCAGTGCTAGAGATCCTAGCGGGAGCTGGGATACGCAGTATTTT

J gene: TRBJ2-7
V gene: TRBV7-6
clone size: .
D gene: TRBD2
CDR3 protein: CASSSPGSGVYEQYF
CDR3 DNA: TGTGCCAGCAGCTCCCCGGGTAGCGGGGTTTACGAGCAGTACTTC

J gene: TRBJ2-1
V gene: TRBV9
clone size: .
D gene: .
CDR3 protein: CASSVDPLAGDEQFF
CDR3 DNA: TGTGCCAGCAGCGTAGACCCTCTGGCAGGGGATGAGCAGTTCTTC

J gene: TRBJ2-5
V gene: TRBV4-2
clone size: few
D gene: TRBD2
CDR3 protein: CASSAGGAQETQYF
CDR3 DNA: TGTGCCAGCAGTGCCGGGGGGGCACAGGAGACCCAGTACTTC

J gene: TRBJ2-3
V gene: TRBV20-1
clone size: .
D gene: .
CDR3 protein: CSASPFLDTQYF
CDR3 DNA: TGCAGTGCTAGCCCCTTCCTCGATACGCAGTATTTT

J gene: TRBJ2-7
V gene: TRBV28
clone size: .
D gene: TRBD2
CDR3 protein: CASSGRLAGSYEQYF
CDR3 DNA: TGTGCCAGCAGTGGAAGACTAGCGGGCTCCTACGAGCAGTACTTC

J gene: TRBJ2-5
V gene: TRBV6-5
clone size: .
D gene: .
CDR3 protein: CASSYGPFQETQYF
CDR3 DNA: TGTGCCAGCAGTTACGGGCCTTTCCAAGAGACCCAGTACTTC

J gene: TRBJ2-3
V gene: TRBV2
clone size: many
D gene: TRBD1
CDR3 protein: CASRRDSSPDTQYF
CDR3 DNA: TGTGCCAGCAGGAGGGACAGCTCACCGGATACGCAGTATTTT

J gene: TRBJ2-1
V gene: TRBV7-6
clone size: few
D gene: .
CDR3 protein: CASSLDLFAGAPTDNNEQFF
CDR3 DNA: TGTGCCAGCAGCTTAGATCTGTTTGCGGGGGCGCCCACAGACAACAATGAGCAGTTCTTC

J gene: TRBJ2-5
V gene: TRBV20-1
clone size: few
D gene: TRBD1
CDR3 protein: CSARSGQGQETQYF
CDR3 DNA: TGCAGTGCTAGATCGGGACAGGGCCAAGAGACCCAGTACTTC

J gene: TRBJ2-1
V gene: TRBV18
clone size: few
D gene: TRBD2
CDR3 protein: CASSPPGLAGYGNEQFF
CDR3 DNA: TGTGCCAGCTCACCACCGGGCCTAGCGGGATATGGGAATGAGCAGTTCTTC

J gene: TRBJ1-5
V gene: TRBV19
clone size: .
D gene: .
CDR3 protein: CASSPRWGNQPQHF
CDR3 DNA: TGTGCCAGTAGTCCCCGTTGGGGCAATCAGCCCCAGCATTTT

J gene: TRBJ2-3
V gene: TRBV12-3/TRBV12-4
clone size: few
D gene: TRBD2
CDR3 protein: CASSGLAGGQDTQYF
CDR3 DNA: TGTGCCAGCAGCGGACTAGCGGGGGGACAAGATACGCAGTATTTT

J gene: TRBJ1-6
V gene: TRBV27
clone size: .
D gene: TRBD1
CDR3 protein: CASSYLQGRSPLHF
CDR3 DNA: TGTGCCAGCAGTTACTTACAGGGGCGGTCACCCCTCCACTTT

J gene: TRBJ2-1
V gene: TRBV20-1
clone size: .
D gene: TRBD2
CDR3 protein: CSARPTSGTYNEQFF
CDR3 DNA: TGCAGTGCTCGTCCTACTAGCGGGACATACAATGAGCAGTTCTTC

J gene: TRBJ2-3
V gene: TRBV10-3
clone size: many
D gene: TRBD1
CDR3 protein: CAITRDSSDTQYF
CDR3 DNA: TGTGCCATCACCCGGGACAGTTCAGATACGCAGTATTTT

J gene: TRBJ2-7
V gene: TRBV5-6
clone size: many
D gene: .
CDR3 protein: CASSLGKGVEQYF
CDR3 DNA: TGTGCCAGCAGCTTAGGAAAGGGGGTCGAGCAGTACTTC

J gene: TRBJ2-2
V gene: TRBV5-1
clone size: few
D gene: TRBD2
CDR3 protein: CASSFVAGETGELFF
CDR3 DNA: TGCGCCAGCAGCTTTGTAGCGGGAGAAACCGGGGAGCTGTTTTTT

J gene: TRBJ2-1
V gene: TRBV27
clone size: .
D gene: TRBD2
CDR3 protein: CASSLYWTSGDNEQFF
CDR3 DNA: TGTGCCAGCAGTTTATATTGGACTAGCGGAGACAATGAGCAGTTCTTC

J gene: TRBJ2-3
V gene: TRBV15
clone size: .
D gene: TRBD2
CDR3 protein: CATSRGRAGGFDTQYF
CDR3 DNA: TGTGCCACCAGCAGAGGGCGAGCGGGGGGCTTCGATACGCAGTATTTT

J gene: TRBJ2-7
V gene: TRBV4-1
clone size: .
D gene: TRBD1
CDR3 protein: CASSRGTGGPYEQYF
CDR3 DNA: TGCGCCAGCAGCCGCGGGACAGGGGGACCCTACGAGCAGTACTTC

J gene: TRBJ2-1
V gene: TRBV24-1
clone size: few
D gene: TRBD2
CDR3 protein: CATSATDRVAGGPGEQFF
CDR3 DNA: TGTGCCACCAGTGCAACAGATCGGGTAGCGGGAGGGCCGGGTGAGCAGTTCTTC